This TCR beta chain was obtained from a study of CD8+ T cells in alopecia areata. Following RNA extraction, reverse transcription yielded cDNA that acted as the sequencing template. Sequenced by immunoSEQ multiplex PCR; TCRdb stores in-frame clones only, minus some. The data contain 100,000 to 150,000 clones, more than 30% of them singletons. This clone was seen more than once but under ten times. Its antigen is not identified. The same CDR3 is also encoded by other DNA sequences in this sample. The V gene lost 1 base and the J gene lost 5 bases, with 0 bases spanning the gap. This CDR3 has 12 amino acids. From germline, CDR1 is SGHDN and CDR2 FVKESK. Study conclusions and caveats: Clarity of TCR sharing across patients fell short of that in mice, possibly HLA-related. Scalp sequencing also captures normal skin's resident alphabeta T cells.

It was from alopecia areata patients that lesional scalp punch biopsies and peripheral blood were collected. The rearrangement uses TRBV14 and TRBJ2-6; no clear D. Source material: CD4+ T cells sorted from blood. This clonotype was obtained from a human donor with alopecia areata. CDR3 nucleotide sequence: TGTGCCAGCAGCCAAGGGGCCAACGTCCTGACTTTC. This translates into CASSQGANVLTF.